These 30 T cell receptor beta chains came from one sample sequenced in a study of blood T cell repertoires in COVID-19. Sequencing was performed with immunoSEQ multiplex PCR; in TCRdb, only in-frame clones are kept and a portion is missing. The sample consists of 200,000 to 300,000 clones, roughly 81% of them appearing once. Sequenced: peripheral blood. The receptors shown here come from a man in his fifties with acute or convalescent COVID-19.

The chain uses TRBV27 and TRBJ2-1; D gene unclear. CDR1 and CDR2 from the germline V gene are MNHEY and SMNVEV (reference sequence). Trimming took off 4 bases at V and 0 bases at J, with 7 bases between the two ends. The CDR3 consists of 14 residues. The CDR3 protein is CASSYESSYNEQFF. CDR3 bases: TGTGCCAGCAGTTATGAGAGCTCCTACAATGAGCAGTTCTTC.

The chain joins TRBV9 to TRBJ1-2; 7 positions match TRBD1. The CDR3 runs 11 residues. The V segment lost 5 bases and the J segment 8 bases; nucleotides outside the gene matches: 3. In germline, CDR1 is SGDLS, CDR2 YYNGEE. In nucleotides, the CDR3 is TGTGCCAGCAGTACAGGGGTAGGCTACACCTTC. Translation gives CASSTGVGYTF.

The chain carries TRBV4-2 and TRBJ2-7; the D gene is possibly TRBD1 (6 bases). Germline values: CDR1 LGHNA, CDR2 YNFKEQ. CDR3 length: 12 amino acids. V was clipped by 4 bases and J by 6 bases, with 10 bases between them. Written as DNA, the CDR3 is TGTGCCAGCAGCCTCACAGGGTCCGAGCAGTACTTC. Encoded protein: CASSLTGSEQYF.

The V call is TRBV29-1, the J call TRBJ2-7; 8 bases agree with TRBD1. There are 12 residues in the CDR3. Germline V CDR1 and CDR2: SQVTM, ANQGSEA. V shed 7 bases and J 3 bases; nucleotides not matched to a gene: 5. The CDR3 spells CSGTGMDYEQYF. The CDR3 nucleotides are TGCAGCGGGACAGGGATGGACTACGAGCAGTACTTC.

The chain joins TRBV29-1 to TRBJ1-1, with a weak D call TRBD1 (6 bases). With 7 bases removed from V and 4 bases from J, the gap between germline ends came to 10 bases. The CDR3 consists of 11 residues. Germline CDR1 reads SQVTM; CDR2 reads ANQGSEA. CDR3 nucleotides: TGCAGCGCACAGGGTCGCACTGAAGCTTTCTTT. This sequence encodes CSAQGRTEAFF.

The V and J genes are TRBV5-1 and TRBJ2-5; D unresolved. This CDR3 contains 14 residues. Germline V CDR1 and CDR2: SGHRS, YFSETQ. With 5 bases removed from V and 5 bases from J, the gap between germline ends came to 16 bases. The CDR3 loop is CASSLRPGRETQYF. The CDR3 bases are TGCGCCAGCAGTTTACGCCCAGGCAGGGAGACCCAGTACTTC.

In its sample, this clone was seen once. This sequence joins TRBV18 and TRBJ2-5; 10 bases match TRBD2. This CDR3 has 15 residues. Germline trimming cut 3 bases from V and 3 bases from J; bases unmatched to any gene: 4. Looked up from germline, CDR1 is KGHSH and CDR2 is LQKENI. CDR3 coding DNA: TGTGCCAGCTCACCGAGAGGACTAGCGGAAGAGACCCAGTACTTC. Residues: CASSPRGLAEETQYF.

CDR3 nucleotides: TGTGCCAGCAGTTCACAGTACTCTGGAAACACCATATATTTT. Translation gives CASSSQYSGNTIYF. The rearrangement links TRBV28 to TRBJ1-3; D ambiguous. Trimming pared 4 bases from V and 0 bases from J, leaving 7 bases between. This CDR3 region has 14 residues. CDR1 is MDHEN and CDR2 is SYDVKM in the germline V gene.

The chain uses TRBV7-2 and TRBJ1-1; 9 bases agree with TRBD1. The ends lost 3 bases at V and 7 bases at J; junction bases unmatched: 9. Germline CDR1 reads SGHTA; CDR2 reads FQGNSA. CDR3 size: 15 residues. In nucleotides, the CDR3 is TGTGCCAGCAGCTTCTACACAGGGGGCTTCGGTGAAGCTTTCTTT. As protein: CASSFYTGGFGEAFF.

V usage is TRBV27 and J usage is TRBJ2-5, with 7 bases that match TRBD1. Germline CDR1 and CDR2: MNHEY and SMNVEV (reference sequence). V shed 1 base, J shed 3 bases, and the junction held 2 bases outside the gene matches. The CDR3 extends over 14 amino acids. In DNA form, the CDR3 reads TGTGCCAGCAGTTTATTGGGACAGAAAGAGACCCAGTACTTC. It translates to CASSLLGQKETQYF.

The genes are TRBV7-9 and TRBJ2-2, with 10 bases lining up with TRBD2. With V trimmed by 6 bases and J by 3 bases, 7 bases remained unmatched. This CDR3 comprises 16 residues. The V gene's germline CDR1 is SEHNR and CDR2 FQNEAQ (reference sequence). DNA of the CDR3: TGTGCCAGCAGGGGCCCTAGCGGGAGAGACACCGGGGAGCTGTTTTTT. This codes for CASRGPSGRDTGELFF.

This chain connects TRBV9 to TRBJ1-6; 7 bases are a match to TRBD1. The CDR3 is made up of 17 amino acids. V dropped 4 bases and J dropped 5; count of bases not matched to a gene: 12. CDR1 and CDR2 from the germline V gene are SGDLS and YYNGEE. For the CDR3, the DNA is TGTGCCAGCAGCCCCCGACAGGGAAGTTCCGATAATTCACCCCTCCACTTT. Amino acids: CASSPRQGSSDNSPLHF.

This clone came up a few times. This rearrangement joins TRBV6-2 or TRBV6-3 to TRBJ2-2, with a weak D call TRBD1 (5 bases). The CDR3 loop spans 15 amino acids. Germline V gene sequence: CDR1 MNHEY, CDR2 SVGEGT. V was cut by 4 bases and J by 1 base, with 10 bases left in between. CDR3 bases: TGTGCCAGCAGTTTCTCCAGGGTGAACACCGGGGAGCTGTTTTTT. Its protein product is CASSFSRVNTGELFF.

The rearrangement joins TRBV19 to TRBJ1-5, with 10 bases aligning to TRBD1. This CDR3 comprises 15 residues. The germline CDR1 and CDR2 sequences are LNHDA and SQIVND (reference sequence). The junction had 10 bases not matched to a gene; V was cut back by 8 bases and J by 6 bases. The CDR3 nucleotides are TGTGCCAGTTGCGGACAGGGGGTGATTGGTCAGCCCCAGCATTTT. Translation: CASCGQGVIGQPQHF.

The V and J genes are TRBV2 and TRBJ1-1, with 7 bases lining up with TRBD1. V gave up 7 bases and J gave up 5 bases; unmatched junction bases: 4. Germline V CDR1 and CDR2: SNHLY, FYNNEI. This CDR3 contains 12 residues. CDR3 sequence: CASMLDRTEAFF. Written as DNA, the CDR3 is TGTGCCAGCATGCTGGACAGGACTGAAGCTTTCTTT. Together with reference TRBV2 and TRBJ1-1, the CDR3 gives the full variable domain: EPEVTQTPSHQVTQMGQEVILRCVPISNHLYFYWYRQILGQKVEFLVSFYNNEISEKSEIFDDQFSVERPDGSNFTLKIRSTKLEDSAMYFCASMLDRTEAFFGQGTRLTVV.

The chain is built from TRBV5-1 and TRBJ1-2; a possible D gene is TRBD1 (6 bases). The CDR3 consists of 15 residues. Germline V gene data show CDR1 as SGHRS and CDR2 as YFSETQ. With 3 bases removed from V and 7 bases from J, the gap between germline ends came to 19 bases. The CDR3 region is CASSSSPGERGGYTF. The DNA of the CDR3 is TGCGCCAGCAGCTCTAGTCCAGGGGAAAGGGGTGGCTACACCTTC.

A few counts support this clone. V usage is TRBV7-3 and J usage is TRBJ2-7; 7 bases match TRBD2. The trim removed 4 bases at V and 5 bases at J, leaving 8 bases unmatched. The germline V gene encodes CDR1 SGHTA and CDR2 FQGTGA. The CDR3 loop spans 14 amino acids. CDR3 sequence reads: CASSSPGTTDEQYF. CDR3 in DNA: TGTGCCAGCAGCTCACCCGGGACTACGGACGAGCAGTACTTC.

The V gene is TRBV18, the J gene TRBJ1-3, with no clear D. The CDR3 length is 17 residues. The germline V gene has CDR1 KGHSH and CDR2 LQKENI. The V end was cut by 0 bases, the J end by 0 bases, with 12 bases between. The CDR3 region is CASSPPLIRGSGNTIYF. CDR3 coding DNA: TGTGCCAGCTCACCACCACTAATCAGAGGCTCTGGAAACACCATATATTTT. The variable domain in full, with the rest retrieved from reference TRBV18 and TRBJ1-3, is NAGVMQNPRHLVRRRGQEARLRCSPMKGHSHVYWYRQLPEEGLKFMVYLQKENIIDESGMPKERFSAEFPKEGPSILRIQQVVRGDSAAYFCASSPPLIRGSGNTIYFGEGSWLTVV.

The V gene is TRBV5-6, the J gene TRBJ2-7, with 9 bases aligning to TRBD1. V shed 5 bases and J 3 bases; nucleotides not matched to a gene: 9. Germline V CDR1 and CDR2: SGHDT, YYEEEE. The CDR3 totals 15 residues. CDR3 bases: TGTGCCAGCAGGGAGCCCGGGACAGGGATCTACGAGCAGTACTTC. Translation: CASREPGTGIYEQYF.

The chain joins TRBV6-5 to TRBJ1-6, with 11 bases matching TRBD1. With 6 bases clipped from V and 8 bases from J, the junction kept 3 bases outside the gene matches. The germline V gene encodes CDR1 MNHEY and CDR2 SVGAGI. The CDR3 has 14 residues. Here the CDR3 reads CASRRDRGDSPLHF. CDR3 nucleotides: TGTGCCAGCAGACGGGACAGGGGGGATTCACCCCTCCACTTT.

This chain uses TRBV19 with TRBJ2-5; 9 nucleotides match TRBD1. V shed 4 bases, J shed 2 bases, and the junction held 5 bases outside the gene matches. The CDR3 consists of 15 residues. CDR1 is LNHDA, CDR2 SQIVND, per germline (reference sequence). CDR3 in DNA: TGTGCCAGTAGTAGCCGGGACAGGGATCAAGAGACCCAGTACTTC. Its translation: CASSSRDRDQETQYF.

V usage is TRBV4-1 and J usage is TRBJ1-4; TRBD1 matches 8 bases. CDR3 size: 18 residues. Germline V gene lookup returns CDR1 MGHRA and CDR2 YSYEKL. The J segment lost 0 bases and the V segment lost 4 bases, leaving 10 bases of the junction unmatched. The CDR3 loop is CASSPGQVDFATNEKLFF. DNA of the CDR3: TGCGCCAGCAGCCCGGGACAGGTAGACTTTGCAACTAATGAAAAACTGTTTTTT.

The rearrangement uses TRBV19 and TRBJ2-3; TRBD2 aligns across 9 bases. V lost 4 bases and J lost 6; bases outside the gene matches: 5. From germline, CDR1 is LNHDA and CDR2 SQIVND (reference sequence). CDR3 length equals 14 residues. The CDR3 sequence: CASSTSGRPDTQYF. The CDR3 DNA follows: TGTGCCAGTAGTACGAGCGGGAGGCCCGATACGCAGTATTTT. The entire variable domain, with the rest obtained from reference TRBV19 and TRBJ2-3, is as follows: DGGITQSPKYLFRKEGQNVTLSCEQNLNHDAMYWYRQDPGQGLRLIYYSQIVNDFQKGDIAEGYSVSREKKESFPLTVTSAQKNPTAFYLCASSTSGRPDTQYFGPGTRLTVL.

The chain carries TRBV9 and TRBJ2-5, with TRBD2 as a possible D gene (6 bases). Germline CDR1 SGDLS, CDR2 YYNGEE. Trimming shortened V by 0 bases and J by 5 bases, and 20 bases separated the two germline ends. The CDR3 is made up of 17 amino acids. The CDR3 sequence: CASSVGGSDGRLETQYF. CDR3 nucleotides: TGTGCCAGCAGCGTAGGGGGGTCGGACGGGAGATTGGAGACCCAGTACTTC.

The chain employs TRBV5-4 and TRBJ1-1; perhaps TRBD1 as D (6 bases). The CDR3 sequence is 19 residues long. V shed 0 bases and J shed 0 bases, with 21 bases lying between them. Germline lookup yields CDR1 SGHNT and CDR2 YYREEE (reference sequence). The CDR3 reads CASSLGGHVQGKMNTEAFF. The CDR3 DNA is TGTGCCAGCAGCTTGGGAGGGCATGTCCAGGGGAAGATGAACACTGAAGCTTTCTTT.

The genes are TRBV5-1 and TRBJ2-7, with 11 bases aligning to TRBD1. This CDR3 has 15 residues. With V trimmed by 4 bases and J by 5 bases, 8 bases remained unmatched. Germline loops: CDR1 SGHRS, CDR2 YFSETQ. CDR3 loop: CASSGRTGGANEQYF. In DNA, the CDR3 is TGCGCCAGCAGCGGAAGGACAGGGGGCGCGAACGAGCAGTACTTC.

The rearrangement joins TRBV5-1 to TRBJ2-2; 7 bases agree with TRBD1. There are 15 residues in the CDR3. The trim removed 4 bases at V and 2 bases at J, leaving 5 bases unmatched. Germline loops: CDR1 SGHRS, CDR2 YFSETQ. CDR3 bases: TGCGCCAGCAGCCCGGACAGGCCTAACACCGGGGAGCTGTTTTTT. It encodes CASSPDRPNTGELFF.

The V call is TRBV3-1 (or the pseudogene TRBV3-2), the J call TRBJ2-5; D gene ambiguous. CDR1 and CDR2 from the germline V gene are LGHDT and YNNKEL (reference sequence). Trimming removed 2 bases from V and 5 bases from J, with 6 bases in between. The CDR3 runs 12 residues. CDR3 nucleotides: TGTGCCAGCAGCCAACTTTCCGAGACCCAGTACTTC. Protein product: CASSQLSETQYF.

V and J are TRBV24-1 and TRBJ2-3, with D maybe TRBD2 (6 bases). The CDR3 length is 15 residues. Germline V gene lookup returns CDR1 KGHDR and CDR2 SFDVKD. The V gene lost 4 bases and the J gene lost 5 bases, with 15 bases spanning the gap. Here the CDR3 DNA reads TGTGCCACCAGTGACTCGCGGGACTTTGGAGATACGCAGTATTTT. Its translation: CATSDSRDFGDTQYF.

This chain uses TRBV5-8 with TRBJ1-3; 12 nucleotides line up with TRBD1. Trimming took 4 bases from V and 4 from J; bases not matched to a gene: 6. CDR3 length: 16 amino acids. Germline V gene data show CDR1 as SGHTS and CDR2 as YDEGEE. CDR3 in DNA: TGTGCCAGCAGCAGATCCGGGACAGGGGGCGGAAACACCATATATTTT. Protein: CASSRSGTGGGNTIYF.